The TCR beta chain under discussion was sequenced for a study of OX40 agonist ivuxolimab in advanced cancers. Sequencing was performed with immunoSEQ multiplex PCR; in TCRdb, only in-frame clones are kept and a portion is missing. The table lists about 81,000 clones, more than 75% of them singletons. Looked up from germline, CDR1 is SNHLY and CDR2 is FYNNEI. This CDR3 spans 13 amino acids. Between the trimmed V and J ends, which lost 6 bases and 2 bases, there was a span of 10 bases. This TCR came from an adult with an advanced solid tumor such as melanoma, head and neck, liver or kidney cancer. The rearrangement links TRBV2 to TRBJ1-2; D may be TRBD1 (6 bases). Material: CD4+ or CD8+ T cells sorted from blood, obtained in a trial of the OX40 agonist ivuxolimab. CDR3 DNA sequence: TGTGCCAGCAGCACCACAGGGAACTATGGCTACACCTTC. This gives the protein CASSTTGNYGYTF.